The 2 T cell receptor beta chains presented below share a single source sample, sequenced in a study of cytomegalovirus exposure and HLA in healthy donors. Sequencing used immunoSEQ multiplex PCR; TCRdb keeps in-frame clones, though not all of them. The table records 85,000 to 120,000 clones, about 95% of them present only once. Material: PBMCs. These receptors came from a woman aged 18 to 35 in good health and CMV-seronegative.

This chain connects TRBV7-9 to TRBJ2-7; 9 nucleotides line up with TRBD1. CDR1 is SEHNR and CDR2 is FQNEAQ in the germline V gene (reference sequence). V lost 4 bases and J lost 5; bases outside the gene matches: 12. The CDR3 has 16 residues. The DNA for the CDR3 is TGTGCCAGCAGCTCCCCAAGACAGGGGGGTTTCAACGAGCAGTACTTC. Encoded protein: CASSSPRQGGFNEQYF.

V and J are TRBV7-2 and TRBJ2-3; D might be TRBD2 (7 bases). V was trimmed by 1 base and J by 0 bases, leaving 17 bases between them. Germline assignment: CDR1 SGHTA and CDR2 FQGNSA. The length of the CDR3 is 18 residues. CDR3 residues: CASSLGRARGPSTDTQYF. Here the CDR3 DNA reads TGTGCCAGCAGCTTAGGGCGGGCGCGGGGGCCTAGCACAGATACGCAGTATTTT. The full variable domain, completed using reference TRBV7-2 and TRBJ2-3, is GAGVSQSPSNKVTEKGKDVELRCDPISGHTALYWYRQSLGQGLEFLIYFQGNSAPDKSGLPSDRFSAERTGGSVSTLTIQRTQQEDSAVYLCASSLGRARGPSTDTQYFGPGTRLTVL.